This T cell receptor (beta chain) was retrieved from a study of blood T cell repertoires in COVID-19. Generated by immunoSEQ multiplex PCR, the TCRdb table keeps only in-frame clones and is missing some. The sample yields about 160,000 clones, approximately 90% seen once. With V trimmed by 6 bases and J by 0 bases, 7 bases remained unmatched. The CDR3 covers 17 residues. CDR1 MDHEN and CDR2 SYDVKM come from the germline V gene. This TCR came from a woman aged 60-75 years who had recovered from COVID-19. The sample taken for sequencing was peripheral blood. The chain links TRBV28 to TRBJ1-5; 11 nucleotides agree with TRBD1. CDR3 loop: CASRGQGVFNSNQPQHF. As DNA, the CDR3 is TGTGCCAGCAGGGGACAGGGGGTGTTTAATAGCAATCAGCCCCAGCATTTT.